This is a list of T cell receptor beta chains from one sample in a study of response to subunit inactivated influenza vaccine. TCRdb re-called the RT-PCR reads through MiXCR, storing one row per CDR3 protein. The table lists roughly 700,000 distinct CDR3 sequences, less than 20% of them singletons. Sequences were derived from PBMCs from blood, sampled about 11 days after vaccination. The source is a man aged 50 to 59 who received an inactivated influenza vaccine. The CDR3 runs from the conserved cysteine through the conserved F or W. A D gene is named only where the DNA matches it firmly. Size values are once, few and many counts, or a class for expanded clones, and some rows have none.

TRBV27	TRBJ1-1	-	-	-	CASSSSRRERTEAFF
TRBV7-2	TRBJ2-1	few	-	TGTGCCAGCAGCACACGACTGGAGAGCTCCTACAATGAGCAGTTCTTC	CASSTRLESSYNEQFF
TRBV7-8	TRBJ2-1	many	-	TGTGCCAGCAGCTTAGTGGGGGGCTACAATGAGCAGTTCTTC	CASSLVGGYNEQFF
TRBV6-2/TRBV6-3	TRBJ2-4	many	-	TGTGCCAGCAGTACCGGGGTGAACATTCAGTACTTC	CASSTGVNIQYF
TRBV4-1	TRBJ2-7	few	-	TGCGCCAGCAGCCCTGCGGCAGGGGTTAAAAACGAGCAGTACTTC	CASSPAAGVKNEQYF
TRBV6-1	TRBJ2-1	many	TRBD2	TGTGCCAGCGGGACTAGCGGGAGTAGGGGACGCAATGAGCAGTTCTTC	CASGTSGSRGRNEQFF
TRBV20-1	TRBJ2-1	few	TRBD2	TGCAGTGCCAACCAACTAGCGGGAGACTACAATGAGCAGTTCTTC	CSANQLAGDYNEQFF
TRBV5-1	TRBJ2-5	few	-	TGCGCCAGCAGCCCTGACAGGCTCGGGACAGAGACCCAGTACTTC	CASSPDRLGTETQYF
TRBV7-9	TRBJ2-2	-	TRBD1	TGTGCCAGCAGCTTTCAACAGGGGTGGACCGGGGAGCTGTTTTTT	CASSFQQGWTGELFF
TRBV27	TRBJ2-5	few	-	TGTGCCAGCAGTAGCCTCCCTGAATCGGAGACCCAGTACTTC	CASSSLPESETQYF
TRBV5-1	TRBJ1-5	-	-	TGCGCCAGCAGCCTCGAATCCAGCCAGCCCCAGCATTTT	CASSLESSQPQHF
TRBV18	TRBJ1-2	many	-	TGTGCCAGCTCACGACAACAGGGTAGTGGCTACACCTTC	CASSRQQGSGYTF
TRBV5-1	TRBJ2-3	-	TRBD2	TGCGCCAGCGGGGGACTAGCGGGGGGCACAGATACGCAGTATTTT	CASGGLAGGTDTQYF
TRBV28	TRBJ2-7	few	TRBD1	TGTGCCAGCAGTTTCCCAGGGGGCTACGAGCAGTACTTC	CASSFPGGYEQYF
TRBV24-1	TRBJ2-2	many	-	TGTGCCACCAGTGATTTGGGCGGTTCCACCGGGGAGCTGTTTTTT	CATSDLGGSTGELFF
TRBV20-1	TRBJ2-1	-	-	TGCAGTGCTAGAGAGTTGGAATCCTACAATGAGCAGTTCTTC	CSARELESYNEQFF
TRBV12-3/TRBV12-4	TRBJ1-2	many	-	TGTGCCAGCAGTTTGGCACCCGATGGCTACACCTTC	CASSLAPDGYTF
TRBV27	TRBJ2-2	many	TRBD2	TGTGCCAGCAGGACGGGACTAGCGGACACCGGGGAGCTGTTTTTT	CASRTGLADTGELFF
TRBV28	TRBJ2-3	many	TRBD2	TGTGCCAGCAGTCCAGCGGGAGGGACAGATACGCAGTATTTT	CASSPAGGTDTQYF
TRBV25-1	TRBJ1-5	few	-	TGTGCCAGCAGTGAGTCAGGAAATCAGCCCCAGCATTTT	CASSESGNQPQHF
TRBV9	TRBJ2-1	-	-	TGTGCCAGCAGCGTTCGTGGGAATTCCTACAATGAGCAGTTCTTC	CASSVRGNSYNEQFF
TRBV7-2	TRBJ2-3	many	-	TGTGCCAGCAGCCAGGAGGGTAGCACAGATACGCAGTATTTT	CASSQEGSTDTQYF
TRBV10-3	TRBJ1-6	-	-	TGTGCCATCAGTGAAAGGGCGAGCTCCTATAATTCACCCCTCCACTTT	CAISERASSYNSPLHF
TRBV12-3/TRBV12-4	TRBJ1-2	-	-	TGTGCCAGCAGTTCTACAACCGGGAACAGCCGCTACACCTTC	CASSSTTGNSRYTF
TRBV7-9	TRBJ2-6	few	-	TGTGCCAGCAGCTTAGGGGCCAACGTCCTGACTTTC	CASSLGANVLTF
TRBV27	TRBJ2-3	-	TRBD2	TGTGCCAGCAGCTCCTCGGGACTAGCGGGATACCGCACAGATACGCAGTATTTT	CASSSSGLAGYRTDTQYF
TRBV7-9	TRBJ2-5	few	TRBD1	TGTGCCAGCAGTACCGGGACAGGGACCCAGTACTTC	CASSTGTGTQYF
TRBV7-9	TRBJ1-5	-	-	TGTGCCAGGGACAAAATCAATCAGCCCCAGCATTTT	CARDKINQPQHF
TRBV6-2/TRBV6-3	TRBJ2-7	many	-	TGTGCCAGCAGAGCCAGGGGCGAGCAGTACTTC	CASRARGEQYF
TRBV29-1	TRBJ2-1	few	TRBD2	TGCAGCGTTACTGGGACTAGTATATCCAATGAGCAGTTCTTC	CSVTGTSISNEQFF
TRBV9	TRBJ2-3	many	-	TGTGCCAGCAGCGTAGAGGGACTTACGCAGTATTTT	CASSVEGLTQYF
TRBV7-2	TRBJ1-2	-	-	TGTGCCAGCAGCCTGGGGGTCGAGAACTATGGCTACACCTTC	CASSLGVENYGYTF
TRBV20-1	TRBJ2-1	-	TRBD1	TGCAGTGCTCGGACAGGGGGCGCGCAAAATGAGCAGTTCTTC	CSARTGGAQNEQFF
TRBV9	TRBJ2-3	few	-	TGTGCCAGCAGCGAAGAGGGCGTAGATACGCAGTATTTT	CASSEEGVDTQYF
TRBV15	TRBJ2-5	few	-	TGTGCCACCTCCCCGGAGGGATCGCGGTCAAGGGAGACCCAGTACTTC	CATSPEGSRSRETQYF
TRBV5-1	TRBJ1-2	few	TRBD1	TGCGCCAGCAGCCCTGCGACAGGGGGCAACTATGGCTACACCTTC	CASSPATGGNYGYTF
TRBV6-2/TRBV6-3	TRBJ2-5	few	TRBD2	TGTGCCAGCAGTCCCGGACTAGCGGACCAAGAGACCCAGTACTTC	CASSPGLADQETQYF
TRBV5-1	TRBJ2-2	-	-	TGCGCCAGCAGCTTATCGGGGCCAAACACCGGGGAGCTGTGTTTT	CASSLSGPNTGELCF
TRBV5-1	TRBJ2-5	-	-	TGCGCCAGCAGCCCCCCCGGCGCAGAGACCCAGTACTTC	CASSPPGAETQYF
TRBV29-1	TRBJ1-1	few	-	TGCAGCGTTGGAGGCCGGGCCAACACTGAAGCTTTCTTT	CSVGGRANTEAFF
TRBV7-2	TRBJ2-3	few	TRBD2	TGTGCCAGCAGCTTATCGGGACTAGCGGGGGCCACCACAGATACGCAGTATTTT	CASSLSGLAGATTDTQYF
TRBV2	TRBJ2-1	many	-	TGTGCCAGCAAAGGTTACGGCTCCTACAATGAGCAGTTCTTC	CASKGYGSYNEQFF
TRBV29-1	TRBJ2-7	-	-	TGCAGCGTTGAAGATGGGGCAGGGGCGGGCGAGCAGTACTTC	CSVEDGAGAGEQYF
TRBV12-3/TRBV12-4	TRBJ1-4	few	-	TGTGCCAGCCGCCGGTGGGGGAATGAAAAACTGTTTTTT	CASRRWGNEKLFF
TRBV4-2	TRBJ2-5	few	-	TGTGCCAGCAGCCAAGAAAGCCAGGGCCAAGAGACCCAGTACTTC	CASSQESQGQETQYF
TRBV9	TRBJ2-1	-	TRBD1	TGTGCCAGCAGCGTAGGAGGGGGACAGGGGTGGGGGAATGAGCAGTTCTTC	CASSVGGGQGWGNEQFF
TRBV9	TRBJ1-1	few	-	TGTGCCAGCAGCGTAGGAGGGTCAGGGGAGAAGACTGAAGCTTTCTTT	CASSVGGSGEKTEAFF
TRBV7-2	TRBJ2-2	-	-	TGTGCCAGCAGCTTAGTTGACACCTACACCGGGGAGCTGTTTTTT	CASSLVDTYTGELFF
TRBV29-1	TRBJ2-5	-	-	TGCAGCGTTGTAGGTGGGGGGCGCCTGGAGACCCAGTACTTC	CSVVGGGRLETQYF
TRBV12-3/TRBV12-4	TRBJ2-3	few	TRBD2	TGTGCCAGCAGTTTAGGGGTGTCGGAGCGGGGGAGCACAGATACGCAGTATTTT	CASSLGVSERGSTDTQYF
TRBV12-3/TRBV12-4	TRBJ2-2	few	TRBD2	TGTGCCAGCAGGCTGGCTAGCGGGGGGCCCGGGGAGCTGTTTTTT	CASRLASGGPGELFF
TRBV5-1	TRBJ1-1	few	TRBD1	TGCGCCAGCAGATCTAGGACAGGAGAGAACACTGAAGCTTTCTTT	CASRSRTGENTEAFF
TRBV20-1	TRBJ2-1	-	TRBD2	TGCAGTGCCCGAAGGAGCGGGGGGGCCAGCTCCTACAATGAGCAGTTCTTC	CSARRSGGASSYNEQFF
TRBV6-6	TRBJ1-6	few	-	TGTGCCAGCAGTTACACGGGGGGGTCACCCCTCCACTTT	CASSYTGGSPLHF
TRBV20-1	TRBJ2-4	few	TRBD2	TGCAGTGCTAGAGACGGGACTAGTATGGGACGTGAAAACATTCAGTACTTC	CSARDGTSMGRENIQYF